This TCR beta chain was recovered during a study of T cell responses to AZD1222 COVID-19 vaccine. Study results and caveats: Samples come after the peak T cell response, not at day 14.

For this clone: Its matching antigen is unknown.

Here immunoSEQ multiplex PCR was the method, and the copy in TCRdb shows in-frame clones only, minus some. The sample contains some 130,000 clones, approximately 91% of which appear only once. Trimming took 4 bases from V and 0 from J, leaving 17 bases between them. Germline V gives CDR1 SGDLS, CDR2 YYNGEE. The CDR3 spans 17 residues. The sample consisted of peripheral blood, taken 28 days after the second AZD1222 dose. The chain links TRBV9 to TRBJ2-4; D is undetermined. The receptor was isolated from an adult who received the AZD1222 COVID-19 vaccine. CDR3 in amino acids: CASSPTGSPIAKNIQYF. The DNA for the CDR3 is TGTGCCAGCAGCCCCACGGGCTCCCCAATAGCCAAAAACATTCAGTACTTC.